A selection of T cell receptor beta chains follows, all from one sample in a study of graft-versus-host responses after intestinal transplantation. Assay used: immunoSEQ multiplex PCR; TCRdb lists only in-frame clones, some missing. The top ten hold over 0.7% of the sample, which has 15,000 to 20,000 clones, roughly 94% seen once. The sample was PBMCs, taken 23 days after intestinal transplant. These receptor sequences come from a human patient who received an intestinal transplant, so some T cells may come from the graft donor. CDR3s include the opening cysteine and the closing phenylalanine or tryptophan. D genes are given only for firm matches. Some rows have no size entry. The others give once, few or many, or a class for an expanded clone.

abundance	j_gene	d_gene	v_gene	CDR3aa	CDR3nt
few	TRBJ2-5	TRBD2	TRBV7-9	CASTPPGGSETQYF	TGTGCCAGCACCCCACCCGGGGGGTCGGAGACCCAGTACTTC
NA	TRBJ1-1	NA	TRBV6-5	CASSSQGENTEAFF	TGTGCCAGCAGTAGCCAGGGAGAGAACACTGAAGCTTTCTTT
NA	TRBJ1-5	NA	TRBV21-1	CASRSMLATWHHQPQHF	TGTGCCAGCAGGAGTATGTTAGCTACATGGCATCATCAGCCCCAGCATTTT
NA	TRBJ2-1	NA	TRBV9	CASSPNEINEQFF	TGTGCCAGCAGCCCCAACGAAATAAATGAGCAGTTCTTC
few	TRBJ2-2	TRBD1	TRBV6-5	CASSGGQGIGELFF	TGTGCCAGCAGTGGGGGACAGGGGATCGGGGAGCTGTTTTTT
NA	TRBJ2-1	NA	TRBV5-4	CASSSTGLPYNEQFF	TGTGCCAGCAGCTCCACTGGACTTCCTTACAATGAGCAGTTCTTC
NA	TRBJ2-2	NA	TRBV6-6	CASSPVWSNTGELFF	TGTGCCAGCTCCCCAGTGTGGTCCAACACCGGGGAGCTGTTTTTT
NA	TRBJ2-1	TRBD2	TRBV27	CASRISGRADEQFF	TGTGCCAGCAGGATTAGCGGGAGGGCCGATGAGCAGTTCTTC
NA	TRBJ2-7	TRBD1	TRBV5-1	CASTFDTRTGDIHEQYF	TGCGCCAGCACCTTCGACACTAGGACAGGGGATATCCACGAGCAGTACTTC
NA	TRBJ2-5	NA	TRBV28	CASSFLTAQETQYF	TGTGCCAGCAGTTTTTTAACGGCGCAAGAGACCCAGTACTTC
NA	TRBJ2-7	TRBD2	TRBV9	CASSGPTSGAYEQYF	TGTGCCAGCAGTGGACCGACTAGCGGGGCTTACGAGCAGTACTTC
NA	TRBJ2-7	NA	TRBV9	CASSQGGLTYEQYF	TGTGCCAGCAGCCAAGGGGGACTCACCTACGAGCAGTACTTC
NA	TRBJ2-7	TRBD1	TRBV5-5	CASSWTGVNSYEQYF	TGTGCCAGCAGCTGGACAGGGGTGAACTCCTACGAGCAGTACTTC
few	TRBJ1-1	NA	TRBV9	CASSVDPAFRGGEAEAFF	TGTGCCAGCAGCGTAGACCCAGCCTTTCGGGGGGGGGAGGCTGAAGCTTTCTTT
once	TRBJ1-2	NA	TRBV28	CASSLFIGRTNYGYTF	TGTGCCAGCAGTTTATTTATTGGCAGGACTAACTATGGCTACACCTTC
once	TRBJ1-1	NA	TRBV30	CAWNGGVISEAFF	TGTGCCTGGAATGGGGGCGTTATCTCTGAAGCTTTCTTT
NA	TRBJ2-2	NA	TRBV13	CASSLSGQTFTGELFF	TGTGCCAGCAGCTTATCCGGACAGACTTTCACCGGGGAGCTGTTTTTT
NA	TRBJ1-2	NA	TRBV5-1	CASSSTGTIDYGYTF	TGCGCCAGCAGCTCGACCGGGACGATAGATTATGGCTACACCTTC
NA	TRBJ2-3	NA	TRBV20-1	CSAPLVDTQYF	TGCAGTGCCCCCCTCGTAGATACGCAGTATTTT
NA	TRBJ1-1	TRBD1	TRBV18	CASSLRTGGTEAFF	TGTGCCAGCTCACTTAGGACAGGGGGCACTGAAGCTTTCTTT
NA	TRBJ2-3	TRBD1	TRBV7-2	CASSLVDLDRGETDTQYF	TGTGCCAGCAGCTTAGTCGACCTCGACAGGGGCGAGACAGATACGCAGTATTTT
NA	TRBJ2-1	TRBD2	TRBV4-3	CASSQEEGTSGRGNEQFF	TGCGCCAGCAGCCAAGAAGAGGGGACTAGCGGGAGAGGCAATGAGCAGTTCTTC
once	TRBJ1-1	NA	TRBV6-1	CASSEFRSWTEAFF	TGTGCCAGCAGTGAATTTCGGTCGTGGACTGAAGCTTTCTTT
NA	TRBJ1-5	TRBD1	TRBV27	CASSSGQGNRPQHF	TGTGCCAGCAGTTCCGGACAGGGTAATCGGCCCCAGCATTTT
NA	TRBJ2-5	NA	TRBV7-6	CASSLNPYQETQYF	TGTGCCAGCAGCTTAAACCCGTACCAAGAGACCCAGTACTTC
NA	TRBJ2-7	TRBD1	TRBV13	CASSSNRGRAYEQYF	TGTGCCAGCAGCAGTAACAGGGGGCGGGCCTACGAGCAGTACTTC
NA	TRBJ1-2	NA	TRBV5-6	CASSLGTSYYGYTF	TGTGCCAGCAGCTTAGGGACGTCGTACTATGGCTACACCTTC
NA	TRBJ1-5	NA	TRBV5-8	CASSLRTLSNQPQHF	TGTGCCAGCAGCTTGAGGACACTTAGCAATCAGCCCCAGCATTTT
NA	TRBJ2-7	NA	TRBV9	CASSAGTWGFGEQYF	TGTGCCAGCAGCGCCGGGACCTGGGGCTTTGGCGAGCAGTACTTC
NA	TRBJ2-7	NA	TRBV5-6	CASSLGGDYEQYF	TGTGCCAGCAGCTTGGGCGGGGACTACGAGCAGTACTTC
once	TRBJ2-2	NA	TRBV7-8	CASSLGTGAGVTGELFF	TGTGCCAGCAGCTTAGGGACAGGAGCGGGGGTCACCGGGGAGCTGTTTTTT
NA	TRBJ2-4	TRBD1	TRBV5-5	CASSATGTGKNIQYF	TGTGCCAGCAGCGCCACCGGGACAGGGAAAAACATTCAGTACTTC
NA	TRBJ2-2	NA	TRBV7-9	CASEGAGAAGELFF	TGTGCCAGCGAAGGGGCAGGGGCAGCTGGGGAGCTGTTTTTT
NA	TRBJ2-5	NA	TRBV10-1	CASSESNTRETQYF	TGCGCCAGCAGTGAGTCGAACACGAGGGAGACCCAGTACTTC
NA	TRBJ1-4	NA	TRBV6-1	CASSEVSGGEKLFF	TGTGCCAGCAGTGAAGTAAGTGGTGGTGAAAAACTGTTTTTT
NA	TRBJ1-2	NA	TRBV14	CASSQVWADGYTF	TGTGCCAGCAGCCAAGTGTGGGCAGATGGCTACACCTTC
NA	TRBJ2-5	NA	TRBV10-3	CATAEGPTQETQYF	TGTGCCACCGCCGAAGGCCCGACCCAAGAGACCCAGTACTTC
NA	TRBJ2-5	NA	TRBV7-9	CASSLNGKETQYF	TGTGCCAGCAGCTTAAACGGGAAAGAGACCCAGTACTTC
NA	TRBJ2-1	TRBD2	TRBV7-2	CASSSVAGALGGEQFF	TGTGCCAGCAGCTCAGTAGCGGGAGCTCTGGGCGGTGAGCAGTTCTTC
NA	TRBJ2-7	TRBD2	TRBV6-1	CASSVPASGRSWNQYEQYF	TGTGCCAGCAGTGTCCCGGCTAGCGGGAGGAGTTGGAATCAATACGAGCAGTACTTC
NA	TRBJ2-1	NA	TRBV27	CASQGGPNEQFF	TGTGCCAGCCAAGGGGGGCCCAATGAGCAGTTCTTC